The entry below gives a single T cell receptor beta chain sequence along with its context. This clonotype was picked up a small number of times. The target of this receptor is not known. Base qualities are missing; no much larger clone stands one base away. Ficoll-Paque density gradient centrifugation was used to isolate PBMCs. The sample is drawn from a study of T-cell memory formation after mild COVID-19 (dated by TCRdb to the early 2020s). Broadly, across the study: Most TCR sequence clusters were specific to one of the two donors. Longitudinal TCRalpha and TCRbeta repertoire sequencing tracked T-cell clones expanding and contracting after mild COVID-19 in a couple of donors. Two young, previously healthy adult volunteers made up the cohort, one male and one female.

Sequencing used an Illumina NovaSeq 6000. TCRalpha and TCRbeta cDNA libraries were built by 5'RACE with constant-segment primers, adding sample barcodes and unique molecular identifiers. Trizol reagent was used to extract RNA from every sample. The libraries were amplified in two PCR steps, and the second step added a second sample barcode and Illumina TruSeq adapters. Libraries were sequenced on an Illumina NovaSeq with 2 x 150 bp paired-end reads. The study's processing was this. With migec v1.2.7, reads were demultiplexed and then collapsed into UMI-guided consensus sequences. Using mixcr v2.1.11, the UMI consensuses were aligned to TRA and TRB V and J templates and assembled into clonotypes. A clonotype was counted as expanded or contracted only when both edgeR and NoisET called the clonotype significant, with the noise models trained on biological replicates. For edgeR calls, a false discovery rate-adjusted p below 0.01 and a log2 fold-change threshold of 1 were applied. As an exploratory analysis of dynamics, PCA with hierarchical clustering was applied to max-normalized trajectories of the 1000 most abundant clonotypes. Each responding clone was given a CD4 or CD8 phenotype based on the CD4+ and CD8+ repertoires, which had been sequenced separately. TCRdb reran the public reads through fastp at Q25 and MiXCR, keeping productive beta chains. Under each unique CDR3 protein, matching rows form one entry showing the most common genes and DNA. Clone size and V and J calls follow TCRdb, not the original study. For this sample there are around 320,000 distinct CDR3 sequences; around 27% appear just once. The ten largest clones capture roughly 13% of the sample.

From cysteine to phenylalanine, the CDR3 is 15 amino acids long. The read is trimmed to its CDR3 DNA, 45 bases read in frame from base 1. V is pared back by 5 bases and J by 6 bases, with 19 bases lying between the germline termini. Overall study results and their limits: The study included only a couple of mild cases, and larger cohorts that include severe cases with pre-infection samples were judged to be necessary. SARS-CoV-2 specificity was not confirmed for the second-wave clones peaking on day 37. From day 15 to 85, contracting clones showed balanced CD4/CD8 phenotypes, whereas a second wave of clones that expanded from day 15 to 37 leaned towards CD4+. Contracting CD4+ clones appeared mostly in the CM and EM memory subsets, whereas CD8+ clones were enriched in EMRA. The detection of some responding clones in pre-infection memory suggests that pre-existing cross-reactive memory T cells joined the SARS-CoV-2 response.

Sequencing was carried out using PBMCs or a T cell subset sorted from them (not recorded which). The chain links TRBV12-3 or TRBV12-4 with TRBJ1-2; the D gene assignment is ambiguous. The origin of this receptor is an adult woman who had mild COVID-19 (a few samples of this study predate the infection). The sample titles of this study are shuffled in the database, so cell type and time point are left out; the donor was told from shared clones. The CDR3 in this case is CASSRGPPERDGYTF. The DNA sequence is as follows: TGTGCCAGCAGTAGAGGGCCCCCAGAACGGGATGGCTACACCTTC.